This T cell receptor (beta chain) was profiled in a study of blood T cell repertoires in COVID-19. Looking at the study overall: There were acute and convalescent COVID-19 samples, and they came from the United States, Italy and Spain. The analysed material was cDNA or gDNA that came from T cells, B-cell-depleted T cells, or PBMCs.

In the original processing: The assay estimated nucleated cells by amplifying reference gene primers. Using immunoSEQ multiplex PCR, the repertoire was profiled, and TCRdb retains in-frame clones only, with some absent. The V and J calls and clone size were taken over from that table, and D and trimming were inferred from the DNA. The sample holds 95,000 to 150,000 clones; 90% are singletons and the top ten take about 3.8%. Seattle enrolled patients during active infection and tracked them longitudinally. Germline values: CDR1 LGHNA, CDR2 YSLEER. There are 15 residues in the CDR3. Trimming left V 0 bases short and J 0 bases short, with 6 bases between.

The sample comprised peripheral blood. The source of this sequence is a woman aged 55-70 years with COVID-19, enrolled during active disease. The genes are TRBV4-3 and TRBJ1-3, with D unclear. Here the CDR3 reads CASSQDTASGNTIYF. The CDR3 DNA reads TGCGCCAGCAGCCAAGACACAGCCTCTGGAAACACCATATATTTT.